These 15 T cell receptor beta chains were all obtained from the same sample, sequenced in a study of blood T cell repertoires in COVID-19. Repertoires were generated with immunoSEQ multiplex PCR, while TCRdb's copy carries only in-frame clones and drops some. Of about 95,000 clones in the sample, approximately 84% were seen once. Sequencing input: peripheral blood. The receptor set was obtained from an elderly man with active or convalescent COVID-19.

The table lists this clone with a count of one. V gene TRBV7-2 combines with J gene TRBJ2-7; 10 bases match TRBD1. V lost 4 bases and J lost 3; bases outside the gene matches: 9. This CDR3 is built from 16 residues. Germline assignment: CDR1 SGHTA and CDR2 FQGNSA. This CDR3 reads CASSYTGTGVNYEQYF. DNA of the CDR3: TGTGCCAGCAGCTATACCGGGACAGGGGTCAACTACGAGCAGTACTTC.

The chain employs TRBV6-4 and TRBJ1-2; D remains unclear. Deletions cut 7 bases from V and 3 bases from J, with 3 bases between. This CDR3 is 10 amino acids long. Germline-derived CDR1 and CDR2 are MRHNA and SNTAGT. CDR3 in amino acids: CASTDYGYTF. CDR3 nucleotides: TGTGCCAGCACAGACTATGGCTACACCTTC.

J is TRBJ2-3 and V is TRBV6-4; 10 bases line up with TRBD2. CDR1 and CDR2 from the germline V gene are MRHNA and SNTAGT. This CDR3 contains 15 residues. V shed 2 bases, J shed 3 bases, and the junction held 2 bases outside the gene matches. The CDR3 sequence: CASSDKAGGTDTQYF. Written as DNA, the CDR3 is TGTGCCAGCAGTGACAAAGCGGGGGGGACAGATACGCAGTATTTT.

The rearrangement links TRBV7-9 to TRBJ1-5; TRBD1 might be the D (5 bases). Germline V gene data show CDR1 as SEHNR and CDR2 as FQNEAQ (reference sequence). Trimming stripped 5 bases from V and 5 bases from J, with 13 bases between. The CDR3 loop spans 14 amino acids. The CDR3 reads CASSHQGDYQPQHF. The CDR3 DNA follows: TGTGCCAGCAGCCATCAGGGCGACTATCAGCCCCAGCATTTT.

This chain uses TRBV6-5 with TRBJ1-1, with D possibly being TRBD1 (6 bases). The CDR3 is made up of 13 amino acids. The germline V gene encodes CDR1 MNHEY and CDR2 SVGAGI. Trimming took 7 bases from V and 0 from J, leaving 9 bases between them. The CDR3 protein is CASNRGMNTEAFF. For the CDR3, the DNA is TGTGCCAGCAATAGGGGGATGAACACTGAAGCTTTCTTT.

The V and J genes are TRBV6-5 and TRBJ1-5, with no clear D. The CDR3 spans 13 residues. V lost 7 bases and J 2 bases, leaving 9 bases between the germline ends. Germline V lookup: CDR1 MNHEY, CDR2 SVGAGI. CDR3 region: CASTPTGNQPQHF. Here the CDR3 DNA reads TGTGCCAGCACCCCAACGGGCAATCAGCCCCAGCATTTT.

The V gene is TRBV14, the J gene TRBJ1-3; D is unresolved. Germline lookup yields CDR1 SGHDN and CDR2 FVKESK. This CDR3 is built from 16 residues. Between the trimmed V and J ends, which lost 1 base and 0 bases, there was a span of 10 bases. The CDR3: CASSQVPLHSGNTIYF. The DNA of the CDR3 is TGTGCCAGCAGCCAAGTTCCATTACACTCTGGAAACACCATATATTTT. The full variable domain, with the rest looked up from reference TRBV14 and TRBJ1-3, is EAGVTQFPSHSVIEKGQTVTLRCDPISGHDNLYWYRRVMGKEIKFLLHFVKESKQDESGMPNNRFLAERTGGTYSTLKVQPAELEDSGVYFCASSQVPLHSGNTIYFGEGSWLTVV.

This clone occurred once. This rearrangement joins TRBV4-2 to TRBJ2-7, with D possibly matching TRBD2 (5 bases). V lost 10 bases to trimming and J lost 7 bases, with 14 bases between them. CDR1 is LGHNA, CDR2 YNFKEQ, per germline. CDR3 length: 11 residues. The CDR3, as DNA: TGTGCCACCATCGCTTCGGGGGAGCAGTACTTC. Translation: CATIASGEQYF.

The chain uses TRBV5-1 and TRBJ1-4, with D perhaps matching TRBD1 (5 bases). Trimming shortened V by 4 bases and J by 9 bases, and 19 bases separated the two germline ends. The CDR3 contains 15 residues. Germline V lookup: CDR1 SGHRS, CDR2 YFSETQ. This CDR3 is CASSPREGKGKKLFF. The CDR3 bases are TGCGCCAGCAGCCCCCGGGAGGGGAAGGGTAAAAAACTGTTTTTT.

This clone was recorded only once. The V call is TRBV5-1, the J call TRBJ2-7; possible D gene TRBD1, 5 bases. V was pared by 0 bases and J by 6 bases, with 10 bases between. This CDR3 has 13 amino acids. Germline lookup yields CDR1 SGHRS and CDR2 YFSETQ. The DNA of the CDR3 is TGCGCCAGCAGCTTGGATGGGGCAGGCGAGCAGTACTTC. Amino acids: CASSLDGAGEQYF.

CDR3 coding DNA: TGTGCCAGCAAAACCGCGGGGGGCCAAGAGACCCAGTACTTC. Translation: CASKTAGGQETQYF. The chain recombines TRBV2 with TRBJ2-5; TRBD2 matches 8 bases. From germline, CDR1 is SNHLY and CDR2 FYNNEI. The CDR3 runs 14 residues. V gave up 7 bases and J gave up 1 base; unmatched junction bases: 5.

This clone showed up just once. The chain carries TRBV12-3 or TRBV12-4 and TRBJ2-2; D is unresolved. Between the trimmed V and J ends, which lost 6 bases and 6 bases, there was a span of 8 bases. The CDR3 runs 12 residues. The CDR3 loop reads CASRVAAGELFF. In DNA, the CDR3 is TGTGCCAGCAGGGTGGCAGCCGGGGAGCTGTTTTTT.

The chain couples TRBV28 to TRBJ1-5; weak D call: TRBD1 (6 bases). In germline, CDR1 is MDHEN, CDR2 SYDVKM. This CDR3 comprises 14 residues. Trimming removed 8 bases from V and 5 bases from J, with 16 bases in between. CDR3 sequence reads: CASRGGAHYQPQHF. The CDR3 DNA follows: TGTGCCAGCCGGGGGGGGGCACACTATCAGCCCCAGCATTTT.

The chain uses TRBV6-2 or TRBV6-3 and TRBJ2-5; D possibly corresponds to TRBD2 (5 bases). V shed 2 bases and J shed 2 bases, with 9 bases lying between them. This CDR3 contains 14 residues. CDR1 is MNHEY and CDR2 is SVGEGT in the germline V gene. This CDR3 is CASSYGDYQETQYF. In nucleotides, the CDR3 is TGTGCCAGCAGTTACGGTGACTATCAAGAGACCCAGTACTTC.

The J gene is TRBJ2-5, the V gene TRBV6-2 or TRBV6-3, with D possibly matching TRBD2 (6 bases). The CDR3 is 16 residues long. Germline assignment: CDR1 MNHEY and CDR2 SVGEGT. V dropped 5 bases and J dropped 3 bases, with 19 bases sitting between them. CDR3 coding DNA: TGTGCCAGCAGTAGGAGACCGTGGACGGGGGAAGAGACCCAGTACTTC. As protein: CASSRRPWTGEETQYF.